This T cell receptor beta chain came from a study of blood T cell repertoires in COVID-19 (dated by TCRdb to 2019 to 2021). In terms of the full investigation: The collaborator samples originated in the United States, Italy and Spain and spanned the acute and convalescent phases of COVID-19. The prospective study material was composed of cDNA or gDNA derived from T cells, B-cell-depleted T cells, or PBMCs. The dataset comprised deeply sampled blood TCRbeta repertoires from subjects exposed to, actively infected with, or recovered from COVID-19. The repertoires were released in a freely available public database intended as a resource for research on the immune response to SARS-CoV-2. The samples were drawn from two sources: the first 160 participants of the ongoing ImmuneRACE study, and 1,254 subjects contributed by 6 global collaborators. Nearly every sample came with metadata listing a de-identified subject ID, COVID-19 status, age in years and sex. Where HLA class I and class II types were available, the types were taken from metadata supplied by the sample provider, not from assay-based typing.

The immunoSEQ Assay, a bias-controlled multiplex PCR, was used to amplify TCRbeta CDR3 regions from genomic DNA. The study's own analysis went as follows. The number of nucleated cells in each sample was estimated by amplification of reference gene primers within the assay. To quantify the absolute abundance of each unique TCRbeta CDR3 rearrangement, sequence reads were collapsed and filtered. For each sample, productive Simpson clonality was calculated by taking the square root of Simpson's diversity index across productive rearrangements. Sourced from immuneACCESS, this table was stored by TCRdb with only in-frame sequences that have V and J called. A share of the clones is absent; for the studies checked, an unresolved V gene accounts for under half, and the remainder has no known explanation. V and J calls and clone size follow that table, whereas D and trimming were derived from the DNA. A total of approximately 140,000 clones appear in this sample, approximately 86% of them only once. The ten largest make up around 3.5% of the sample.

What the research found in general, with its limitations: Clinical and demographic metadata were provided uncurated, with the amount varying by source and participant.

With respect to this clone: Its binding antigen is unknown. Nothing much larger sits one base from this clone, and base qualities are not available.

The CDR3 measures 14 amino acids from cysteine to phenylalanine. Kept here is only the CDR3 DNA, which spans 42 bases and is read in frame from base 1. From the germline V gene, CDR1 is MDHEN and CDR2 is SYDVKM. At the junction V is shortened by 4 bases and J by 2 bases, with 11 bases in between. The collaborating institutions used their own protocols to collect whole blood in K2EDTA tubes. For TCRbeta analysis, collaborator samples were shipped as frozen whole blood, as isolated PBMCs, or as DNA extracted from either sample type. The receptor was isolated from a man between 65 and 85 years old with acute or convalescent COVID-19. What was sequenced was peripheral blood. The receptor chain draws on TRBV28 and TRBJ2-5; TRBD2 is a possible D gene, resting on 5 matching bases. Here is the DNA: TGTGCCAGCAGTTACCCGGACTTACAAGAGACCCAGTACTTC. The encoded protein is CASSYPDLQETQYF.